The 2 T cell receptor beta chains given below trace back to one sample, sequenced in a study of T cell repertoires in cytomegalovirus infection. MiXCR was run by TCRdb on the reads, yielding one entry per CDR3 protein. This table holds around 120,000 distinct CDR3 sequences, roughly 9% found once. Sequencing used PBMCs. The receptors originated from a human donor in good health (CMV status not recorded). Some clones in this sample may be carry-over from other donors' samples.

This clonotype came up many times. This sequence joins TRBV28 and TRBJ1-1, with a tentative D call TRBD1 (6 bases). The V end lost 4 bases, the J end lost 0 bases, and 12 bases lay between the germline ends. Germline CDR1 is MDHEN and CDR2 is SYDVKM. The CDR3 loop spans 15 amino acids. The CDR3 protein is CASSSRRGLNTEAFF. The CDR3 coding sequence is TGTGCCAGCAGTTCTCGGAGGGGGTTGAACACTGAAGCTTTCTTT.

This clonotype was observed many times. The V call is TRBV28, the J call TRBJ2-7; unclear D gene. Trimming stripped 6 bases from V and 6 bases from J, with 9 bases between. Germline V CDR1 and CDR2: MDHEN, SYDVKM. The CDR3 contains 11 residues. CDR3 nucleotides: TGTGCCAGCAGACTCTCGGTCGAGCAGTACTTC. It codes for CASRLSVEQYF.